The sequence of this T cell receptor (beta chain) was determined in a study of blood T cell repertoires in COVID-19. Whole-study context: COVID-19 samples from acute and convalescent phases originated in the United States, Italy and Spain. PBMCs, B-cell-depleted T cells, or T cells were the source of the cDNA or gDNA that made up the material.

The CDR3 sequence is 16 residues long. V lost 3 bases and J lost 2, with 16 bases in between. Germline loops: CDR1 SEHNR, CDR2 FQNEAQ (reference sequence). Per the study methods: Estimation of nucleated cell counts relied on the amplification of reference gene primers. Produced via immunoSEQ multiplex PCR; TCRdb's table is partial and in-frame only. The V and J calls and the clone size are those of that table, but D and trimming were determined from the DNA. The repertoire consists of 90,000 to 100,000 clones, with roughly 80% occurring once and the leading ten covering roughly a tenth. The sample taken for sequencing was peripheral blood. The V gene is TRBV7-9, the J gene TRBJ1-2; possible D gene TRBD1, 6 bases. This receptor was taken from an elderly woman with acute or convalescent COVID-19. In nucleotides, the CDR3 is TGTGCCAGCAGCTTGGGCTCGGGGGGCGTAAACTATGGCTACACCTTC. Translating it yields CASSLGSGGVNYGYTF. Together with reference TRBV7-9 and TRBJ1-2, the CDR3 gives the full variable domain: DTGVSQNPRHKITKRGQNVTFRCDPISEHNRLYWYRQTLGQGPEFLTYFQNEAQLEKSRLLSDRFSAERPKGSFSTLEIQRTEQGDSAMYLCASSLGSGGVNYGYTFGSGTRLTVV.